The T cell receptor (beta chain) described here comes from a study of blood T cells in healthy people across ages. PCR was performed a second time for roughly 7 to 12 cycles using a sample-barcoded 5' primer and a J-beta primer mix. One entry per CDR3 protein results from TCRdb running MiXCR on the 5' RACE reads. This sample yields about 1.1 million distinct CDR3 sequences, of which less than 45% are seen a single time; around 14% belongs to the top ten. Germline lookup yields CDR1 SGHAT and CDR2 FQNNGV. Trimming took off 1 base at V and 0 bases at J, with 28 bases between the two ends. The CDR3 is made up of 21 amino acids. Overall study findings and caveats: The unsorted PBMCs prevented any conclusive comparison of naive versus antigen-experienced cells. As age increased, TCR beta diversity per million T cells fell in a roughly linear fashion.

Samples had at least 6.5 million PBMCs isolated from them. In its sample, this clonotype was seen a few times. As yet, its antigen is unknown. The TCR originated in a man younger than 35 in good health. The chain has TRBV11-2 and TRBJ2-7, with D uncertain. Sample: blood. In DNA, the CDR3 is TGTGCCAGCAGCTTAGTAGCCGCCTCCGGCGGAAACCCTATCAGCTCCTACGAGCAGTACTTC. It specifies CASSLVAASGGNPISSYEQYF. The whole variable domain, remainder taken from reference TRBV11-2 and TRBJ2-7, is EAGVAQSPRYKIIEKRQSVAFWCNPISGHATLYWYQQILGQGPKLLIQFQNNGVVDDSQLPKDRFSAERLKGVDSTLKIQPAKLEDSAVYLCASSLVAASGGNPISSYEQYFGPGTRLTVT.